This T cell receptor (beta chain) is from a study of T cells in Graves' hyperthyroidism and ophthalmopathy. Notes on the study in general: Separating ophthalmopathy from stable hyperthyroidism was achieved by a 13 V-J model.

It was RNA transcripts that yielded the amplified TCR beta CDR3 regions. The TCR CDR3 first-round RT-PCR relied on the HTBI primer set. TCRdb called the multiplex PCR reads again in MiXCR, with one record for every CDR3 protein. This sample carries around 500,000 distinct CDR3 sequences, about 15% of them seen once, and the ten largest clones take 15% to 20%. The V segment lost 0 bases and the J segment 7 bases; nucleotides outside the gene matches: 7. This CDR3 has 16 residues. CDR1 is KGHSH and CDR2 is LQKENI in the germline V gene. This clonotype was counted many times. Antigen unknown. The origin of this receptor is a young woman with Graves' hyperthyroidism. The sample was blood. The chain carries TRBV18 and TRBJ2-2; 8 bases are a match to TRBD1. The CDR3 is CASSPPDRVGVGELFF. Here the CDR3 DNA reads TGTGCCAGCTCACCACCGGACAGGGTTGGCGTCGGGGAGCTGTTTTTT.